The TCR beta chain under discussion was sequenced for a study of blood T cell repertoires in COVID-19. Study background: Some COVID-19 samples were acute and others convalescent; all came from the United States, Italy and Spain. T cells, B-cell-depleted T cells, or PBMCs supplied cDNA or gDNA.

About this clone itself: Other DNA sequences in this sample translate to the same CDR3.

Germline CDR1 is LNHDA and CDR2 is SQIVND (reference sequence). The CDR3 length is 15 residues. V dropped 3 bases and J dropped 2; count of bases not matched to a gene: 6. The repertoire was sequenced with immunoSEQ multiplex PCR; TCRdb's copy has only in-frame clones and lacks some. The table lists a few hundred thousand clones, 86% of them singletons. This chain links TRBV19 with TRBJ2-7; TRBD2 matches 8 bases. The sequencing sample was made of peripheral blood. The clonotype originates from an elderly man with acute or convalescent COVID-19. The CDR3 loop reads CASSIGTSGTYEQYF. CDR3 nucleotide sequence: TGTGCCAGTAGTATCGGTACTAGCGGTACCTACGAGCAGTACTTC. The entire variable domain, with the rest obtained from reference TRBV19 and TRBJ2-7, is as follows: DGGITQSPKYLFRKEGQNVTLSCEQNLNHDAMYWYRQDPGQGLRLIYYSQIVNDFQKGDIAEGYSVSREKKESFPLTVTSAQKNPTAFYLCASSIGTSGTYEQYFGPGTRLTVT.